This TCR beta chain was captured in a study of T cell responses to AZD1222 COVID-19 vaccine (dated by TCRdb to about 2021). Regarding the complete study: AZD1222 recipients whose second dose came at about 4 weeks and those whose second dose came at about 12 weeks were combined into one group, since spike-specific TCR depth and breadth did not differ between the two schedules. TCR sequencing covered over 230 trial participants: around 210 given two doses of AZD1222 and 26 given two doses of MenACWY control vaccine. Enrollment into the trials was organized by age into subgroups of 18-55, 56-69 and 70-plus years, and those subgroups contained roughly 150, 30 and 60 TCR-sequenced participants, respectively.

The CDR3 regions of human TCRbeta chains were subjected to immunosequencing. Regarding the original processing steps: Repertoire TCRs were checked for matches against a reference library of SARS-CoV-2-specific TCRs that had been generated using the MIRA antigen-specificity platform. Breadth meant the fraction of unique TCRs that were SARS-CoV-2-associated, whereas depth meant the fraction of total T cells that were SARS-CoV-2-associated. Using the MIRA data, each spike-specific TCR was assigned both to the spike region to which the TCR was reactive and to a CD4 or CD8 class. Log10-transformed breadth and depth values were compared by one-way ANOVA with Sidak's multiple comparisons tests. TCRdb limited this immuneACCESS table to in-frame rearrangements with V and J called. A share of clones is missing; checked studies link under half to unresolved V genes, and the rest is unexplained. The V and J calls and the clone size are those of that table, but D and trimming were determined from the DNA. The table for this sample lists roughly 91,000 clones; more than 70% of them were counted only once. Over 2% of the sample is in the top ten clones.

The sample's time point, from its label and the paper: baseline before first vaccination. Vaccinee samples were obtained from the UK trials COV001 and COV002, which included a single-blind randomized controlled phase 2/3 trial of AZD1222 (ChAdOx1 nCoV-19) in healthy adults. Trial participant PBMC samples were collected at day 0 and day 28 after the second dose for TCRbeta chain sequencing. In the case of this clone: Its antigen is not yet known. No much larger clonotype is one base removed from it; base qualities were not supplied.

The research as a whole found: After two AZD1222 doses, both the breadth and the depth of spike-specific TCRs were significantly higher than at day 0 and than in MenACWY recipients. The 56-69-year group was small, and its depth increase did not reach significance, likely because of low power. Participants were mostly white British, with more females than males. The authors suggested clonal diversity may have been underestimated. Reportedly, close to half of the unique spike-specific TCRs recognized epitopes lying outside the regions that are mutated in the B.1.351 and B.1.1.7 variants. CD4 TCRs associated with the vaccine covered the entire spike protein, and the dominant responses were in regions 160-218 and 743-854. Because no day 14 peak-response samples were available, the repertoires could be characterized only after the peak T cell response. Conclusions about previously exposed vaccinees were limited because only six AZD1222 recipients were SARS-CoV-2 seropositive at baseline.

Sequenced here: peripheral blood, sampled on day 0 of AZD1222 vaccination. The receptor comes from an adult in good health.

This receptor has the CDR3 CASSLVLEQYF. Read as DNA, the sequence is TGTGCCAGCAGCTTAGTTCTAGAACAGTACTTC. The chain is assembled from TRBV7-8 and TRBJ2-5; the D gene is not confidently resolved. The CDR3 goes from the cysteine to the phenylalanine over 11 residues. Just the 33-base CDR3 DNA is kept, in frame starting at base 1. CDR1 and CDR2 were assigned from the germline V gene as SGHVS and FQNEAQ. V drops 1 base and J drops 11 bases, leaving 8 bases in between.